This TCR beta chain originates from a study of tumor-infiltrating lymphocytes in primary liver carcinoma. Constant-region priming of 500 ng total RNA yielded TCR beta cDNA. Researchers made the TCR beta libraries by running three nested multiplex PCR rounds with slightly modified ARM-PCR. Each of the first two PCR rounds ran roughly 9 cycles with TRBV1-TRBV30 forward and C-beta reverse primers. TCRdb processed the multiplex PCR reads anew with MiXCR; each CDR3 protein has one entry. Altogether hundreds of thousands of distinct CDR3 sequences are present, about 62% being singletons, with the ten largest covering approximately 9%. Alongside blood RNA obtained from unsorted whole blood, germline DNA was also extracted. The sample holds many counts of this clonotype. This CDR3 is 13 amino acids long. Germline V gene sequence: CDR1 MNHNS, CDR2 SASEGT. V was pared by 1 base and J by 3 bases, with 4 bases between.

The sample taken for sequencing was peripheral blood. The rearrangement joins TRBV6-1 to TRBJ2-1, with D unresolved. This clonotype originated in a man aged 35-49 years with primary liver carcinoma and hepatitis B virus infection. CDR3 sequence reads: CASSEVSYNEQFF. CDR3 in DNA: TGTGCCAGCAGTGAAGTTAGCTACAATGAGCAGTTCTTC.